This T cell receptor beta chain was documented in a study of blood T cell repertoires in COVID-19. About the research overall: From the United States, Italy and Spain came samples of acute and convalescent COVID-19.

CDR3 length equals 14 residues. V dropped 3 bases and J dropped 3 bases, with 12 bases sitting between them. Germline V lookup: CDR1 MDHEN, CDR2 SYDVKM. The data were produced by immunoSEQ multiplex PCR, yet TCRdb's version contains in-frame clones alone and is incomplete. The table records approximately 35,000 clones, approximately 80% of them present only once. Comments on this clone: Other DNA sequences of this sample code for an identical CDR3.

The V and J genes are TRBV28 and TRBJ2-7, with D tentatively TRBD2 (6 bases). Sequences were obtained from peripheral blood. The receptor was isolated from a human donor in a cohort sampled during active COVID-19. The CDR3 protein is CASSLGGLSYEQYF. For the CDR3, the DNA is TGTGCCAGCAGTTTGGGGGGATTAAGCTACGAGCAGTACTTC.